This TCR beta chain comes out of a study of Ad26.COV2.S vaccination and SARS-CoV-2 variants. Clones were read by immunoSEQ multiplex PCR, and TCRdb kept only the in-frame ones, dropping some. The data contain approximately 280,000 clones, around 87% of them singletons. The V gene's germline CDR1 is SGDLS and CDR2 YYNGEE. J was trimmed by 8 bases and V by 3 bases; bases with no gene match: 6. This CDR3 region has 14 residues. Treatment meaning: roughly 20 received Ad26.COV2.S at low or high dose, single or two shots; 5 received placebo; per-sample allocation not given. The samples were gathered on day 63 after the first injection of vaccine or placebo. Boston supplied an adult donor aged 18-55 years.

The receptor was isolated from a person between 18 and 59 years old who received the Ad26.COV2.S COVID-19 vaccine or a placebo. Here the sequenced sample was peripheral blood, taken in a trial of Ad26.COV2.S vaccine versus placebo. V is TRBV9 and J is TRBJ2-1; 9 bases are shared with TRBD2. CDR3 nucleotide sequence: TGTGCCAGCAGCGGGGTAGCGGGAGAGCATGAGCAGTTCTTC. Its protein is CASSGVAGEHEQFF.